One sample yielded the 11 T cell receptor beta chains listed below, sequenced in a study of OX40 agonist ivuxolimab in advanced cancers. The repertoire was sequenced with immunoSEQ multiplex PCR; TCRdb's copy has only in-frame clones and lacks some. Of just under 65,000 clones in the sample, just under 85% are singletons; the top ten hold around 9.8%. The source material was CD4+ or CD8+ T cells sorted from blood, sampled in a trial of the OX40 agonist ivuxolimab. The receptors derive from an adult with an advanced solid tumor such as melanoma, head and neck, liver or kidney cancer.

V and J are TRBV7-2 and TRBJ1-2; 12 nucleotides match TRBD1. With V trimmed by 2 bases and J by 8 bases, 6 bases remained unmatched. CDR1 and CDR2 (germline): SGHTA, FQGNSA. The CDR3 loop spans 15 amino acids. CDR3 nucleotides: TGTGCCAGCAGCTTAAGCGGGACAGGGGGCGAAGGCTACACCTTC. It codes for CASSLSGTGGEGYTF.

In this sample, this clone turned up once. The rearrangement uses TRBV27 and TRBJ2-7; possible D gene TRBD2, 6 bases. The germline V gene encodes CDR1 MNHEY and CDR2 SMNVEV (reference sequence). Trimming cost V 4 bases and J 2 bases, with 12 bases left between them. CDR3 length: 14 amino acids. The CDR3: CASSSSGFTYEQYF. The CDR3 nucleotides read TGTGCCAGCAGTTCCAGCGGGTTTACCTACGAGCAGTACTTC.

The chain carries TRBV28 and TRBJ2-5; D not certain. This CDR3 has 14 residues. The V gene lost 5 bases and the J gene lost 4 bases, with 14 bases spanning the gap. Germline V lookup: CDR1 MDHEN, CDR2 SYDVKM. CDR3 nucleotides: TGTGCCAGCAGTCCCCTGTTGGCGACAGAGACCCAGTACTTC. Protein: CASSPLLATETQYF.

V and J are TRBV7-6 and TRBJ1-1; D gene unclear. This CDR3 spans 13 amino acids. Germline loops: CDR1 SGHVS, CDR2 FNYEAQ. Trimming pared 5 bases from V and 0 bases from J, leaving 7 bases between. CDR3 DNA: TGTGCCAGCAGCGCCGATCTGAACACTGAAGCTTTCTTT. Its translation: CASSADLNTEAFF.

The rearrangement joins TRBV5-1 to TRBJ2-4, with TRBD2 as a possible D gene (5 bases). The V end lost 4 bases, the J end lost 6 bases, and 11 bases lay between the germline ends. The V gene's germline CDR1 is SGHRS and CDR2 YFSETQ. The CDR3 is 13 amino acids. The DNA of the CDR3 is TGCGCCAGCAGCCTGTTTGGGAGAAACATTCAGTACTTC. Its protein product is CASSLFGRNIQYF.

This chain uses TRBV18 with TRBJ2-1, with 10 nucleotides matching TRBD2. J gave up 6 bases and V 3 bases, and 2 bases lay outside the gene matches. Per germline, CDR1 KGHSH and CDR2 LQKENI. This CDR3 is built from 14 residues. DNA for the CDR3: TGTGCCAGCTCACCGGGACTAGCGAGCAATGAGCAGTTCTTC. Its translation is CASSPGLASNEQFF.

The sample holds a few counts of this clone. V usage is TRBV9 and J usage is TRBJ2-1; possibly TRBD1 for D (5 bases). The CDR3 is 13 residues long. Germline CDR1 is SGDLS and CDR2 is YYNGEE. Trimming left V 4 bases short and J 4 bases short, with 9 bases between. The CDR3 is CASSNQGYNEQFF. CDR3 DNA sequence: TGTGCCAGCAGCAACCAGGGATACAATGAGCAGTTCTTC.

The chain uses TRBV2 and TRBJ1-5, with D hard to call. Germline loops: CDR1 SNHLY, CDR2 FYNNEI. V gave up 6 bases and J gave up 2 bases, with 11 bases separating them. CDR3 length equals 14 residues. CDR3 amino acids: CASSQSSGNQPQHF. The CDR3 nucleotides read TGTGCCAGCAGCCAATCGTCAGGCAATCAGCCCCAGCATTTT.

V and J are TRBV11-3 and TRBJ2-5, with D perhaps matching TRBD2 (6 bases). The germline V gene encodes CDR1 SGHNT and CDR2 YENEEA. Trimming took off 8 bases at V and 3 bases at J, with 16 bases between the two ends. The CDR3 runs 14 residues. The CDR3 nucleotides are TGTGCCAGCGGCGTCGGGGGTCCAAAAGAGACCCAGTACTTC. It yields the protein CASGVGGPKETQYF.

This clone was seen once. The rearrangement links TRBV7-9 to TRBJ2-7; possible D gene TRBD2, 5 bases. Germline-derived CDR1 and CDR2 are SEHNR and FQNEAQ (reference sequence). This CDR3 is built from 17 residues. V lost 5 bases to trimming and J lost 4 bases, with 24 bases between them. As DNA, the CDR3 is TGTGCCAGCAGCCAATACGGCTCCAGCGGAATAATATACGAGCAGTACTTC. This gives the protein CASSQYGSSGIIYEQYF.

This clone has a single count. V is TRBV30 and J is TRBJ1-1; D is uncertain. This CDR3 has 13 amino acids. Per germline, CDR1 GTSNPN and CDR2 SVGIG (reference sequence). V lost 0 bases to trimming and J lost 1 base, with 6 bases between them. The CDR3, as DNA: TGTGCCTGGAGTGTGGAGGGGAACACTGAAGCTTTCTTT. This translates into CAWSVEGNTEAFF.